Described below is a single TCR beta chain sequence and its context. Its target is not known. The sample is drawn from a study of a mutant IDH1 vaccine in newly diagnosed glioma. Study at large: Onset of vaccination occurred 4-6 weeks following radiotherapy alone, or with temozolomide cycles.

Method: immunoSEQ multiplex PCR; TCRdb's copy keeps in-frame clones and lacks some. The sample records 45,000 or so clones, about 76% being singletons. Per the germline V gene, CDR1 is SGHVS and CDR2 is FQNEAQ. The CDR3 covers 13 residues. With 5 bases clipped from V and 3 bases from J, the junction kept 2 bases outside the gene matches. Stated time point: week 35, safety follow-up. Doses consisted of 300 ug of mutant IDH1 20-mer peptide each, paired with topical imiquimod. The clonotype originates from a woman in her thirties or forties with glioma. Some clones in this sample may be carry-over from other donors' samples. This sequence joins TRBV7-8 and TRBJ2-5, with 8 bases matching TRBD2. Sample: PBMCs, taken from a glioma patient whose treatment included an IDH1 peptide vaccine. CDR3 nucleotides: TGTGCCAGCAGCCGAGCGGGAGAAGAGACCCAGTACTTC. Translated, it gives CASSRAGEETQYF.